The 21 T cell receptor beta chains below all came from one sample that was sequenced in a study of human T cells and chemical hapten exposure. Documented time point: patch test 3, about 24 weeks after DPC sensitization. As for treatment: therapeutic diphenylcyclopropenone sensitization with weekly scalp DPC. TCRdb ran MiXCR on the RACE reads and lists one entry per CDR3 protein. The sample has fewer than 80,000 distinct CDR3 sequences, approximately 9.9% seen once. The input for sequencing was whole blood, taken in connection with sensitization to the hapten diphenylcyclopropenone (DPC). Receptor source: a woman in her 30s with alopecia areata. Some clones in this sample may be carry-over from other donors' samples.

Only a few counts were recorded for this clonotype. The V call is TRBV11-2, the J call TRBJ2-3; a weak D match, TRBD2 (6 bases). Germline loops: CDR1 SGHAT, CDR2 FQNNGV. The V and J ends lost 5 bases and 0 bases respectively, with 12 bases between them. The CDR3 totals 15 residues. CDR3 residues: CASSRAGLSTDTQYF. The CDR3 DNA reads as TGTGCCAGCAGCCGAGCGGGTCTGAGCACAGATACGCAGTATTTT.

This clonotype occurred many times. The chain uses TRBV6-5 and TRBJ2-7, with 8 bases aligning to TRBD1. The CDR3 extends over 14 amino acids. The germline V gene has CDR1 MNHEY and CDR2 SVGAGI. V shed 6 bases, J shed 6 bases, and the junction held 10 bases outside the gene matches. DNA for the CDR3: TGTGCCAGCAGCAAAACAGGGGGTTGGGCCGAGCAGTACTTC. It codes for CASSKTGGWAEQYF.

This clonotype was seen more than once but under ten times. The CDR3 nucleotides read TGTGCCAGCAGTGTAGCGGGCTCCTACAATGAGCAGTTCTTC. Its protein product is CASSVAGSYNEQFF. The chain uses TRBV11-2 and TRBJ2-1; 7 nucleotides line up with TRBD2. This CDR3 has 14 amino acids. J lost 0 bases, V lost 6 bases, and 2 bases had no gene match. In germline, CDR1 is SGHAT, CDR2 FQNNGV.

This clonotype occurred a few times. The V call is TRBV7-9, the J call TRBJ2-5; D may be TRBD1 or TRBD2 (7 bases each). Germline assignment: CDR1 SEHNR and CDR2 FQNEAQ (reference sequence). Trimming took off 5 bases at V and 5 bases at J, with 15 bases between the two ends. The CDR3 is 14 amino acids. The CDR3 region has the DNA TGTGCCAGCAGCCACACAGGGGAGGGCGAGACCCAGTACTTC. Translation gives CASSHTGEGETQYF. Supplemented by reference TRBV7-9 and TRBJ2-5, the full variable domain reads DTGVSQNPRHKITKRGQNVTFRCDPISEHNRLYWYRQTLGQGPEFLTYFQNEAQLEKSRLLSDRFSAERPKGSFSTLEIQRTEQGDSAMYLCASSHTGEGETQYFGPGTRLLVL.

At least ten counts were recorded for this clonotype. In DNA form, the CDR3 reads TGTGCCAGCAGTCTATCCTCTGGCGGGACCGGGGAGCTGTTTTTT. Its translation: CASSLSSGGTGELFF. V and J are TRBV12-3 or TRBV12-4 and TRBJ2-2; D might be TRBD2 (5 bases). V was shortened by 5 bases and J by 5 bases, with 15 bases between the two germline ends. This CDR3 region has 15 residues.

The sample holds a few counts of this clonotype. This chain links TRBV5-1 with TRBJ2-7, with TRBD1 matching 8 bases. Germline assignment: CDR1 SGHRS and CDR2 YFSETQ. V dropped 3 bases and J dropped 6; count of bases not matched to a gene: 14. This CDR3 is 16 amino acids long. The CDR3 coding sequence is TGCGCCAGCAGCTCTGGACAGGGCTCAGCTAGTGGCGAGCAGTACTTC. Encoded protein: CASSSGQGSASGEQYF.

This clonotype has at least ten counts. The V and J genes are TRBV7-3 and TRBJ2-2, with a tentative D call TRBD1 (5 bases). CDR3 length equals 15 residues. Germline V gene lookup returns CDR1 SGHTA and CDR2 FQGTGA. V was pared by 5 bases and J by 6 bases, with 16 bases between. The CDR3 here is CASSLQQVSSGELFF. The CDR3 bases are TGTGCCAGCAGCCTTCAACAGGTTTCATCCGGGGAGCTGTTTTTT.

This chain joins TRBV5-5 and TRBJ2-1, with 8 bases fitting TRBD2. CDR1 and CDR2 (germline): SGHKS, YYEKEE (reference sequence). The V and J ends lost 0 bases and 7 bases, in that order; junction bases with no gene match: 12. This CDR3 is built from 17 residues. The CDR3 bases are TGTGCCAGCAGCTTGGCCCCTTTCACCCCGGGGGGGAATGAGCAGTTCTTC. It codes for CASSLAPFTPGGNEQFF.

The chain is built from TRBV5-1 and TRBJ2-7, with D hard to call. Germline CDR1 SGHRS, CDR2 YFSETQ. This CDR3 comprises 13 residues. The ends were cut back, 0 bases at V and 4 bases at J, with 8 bases in the middle. This chain's CDR3 is CASSLGRQYEQYF. The DNA for the CDR3 is TGCGCCAGCAGCTTGGGACGGCAGTACGAGCAGTACTTC.

In this sample, this clonotype turned up a few times. The rearrangement links TRBV7-9 to TRBJ1-4, with no clear D. V lost 5 bases and J lost 0, with 10 bases in between. Germline V CDR1 and CDR2: SEHNR, FQNEAQ (reference sequence). CDR3 length equals 15 residues. CDR3 nucleotides: TGTGCCAGCAGCCCCGGACGCGCAACTAATGAAAAACTGTTTTTT. Translating it yields CASSPGRATNEKLFF.

This rearrangement joins TRBV29-1 to TRBJ2-1; D call uncertain. Trimming stripped 2 bases from V and 0 bases from J, with 8 bases between. The CDR3 length is 14 residues. Germline CDR1 SQVTM, CDR2 ANQGSEA. The CDR3 region has the DNA TGCAGCGTTGAATCTAGGAGCTCCTACAATGAGCAGTTCTTC. As protein: CSVESRSSYNEQFF.

This rearrangement joins TRBV29-1 to TRBJ2-7, with TRBD2 as a possible D gene (5 bases). The germline V and J ends were trimmed by 3 bases and 3 bases, with 18 bases remaining between them. Germline CDR1 SQVTM, CDR2 ANQGSEA. This CDR3 region has 15 residues. The CDR3 is CSVDGPGGGFYEQYF. As DNA, the CDR3 is TGCAGCGTTGATGGGCCCGGCGGAGGTTTCTACGAGCAGTACTTC.

V and J are TRBV15 and TRBJ2-1; a possible D gene is TRBD1 (6 bases). Germline lookup yields CDR1 LNHNV and CDR2 YYDKDF (reference sequence). Trimming took off 9 bases at V and 10 bases at J, with 13 bases between the two ends. The CDR3 is made up of 11 amino acids. CDR3: CATGRGQEQFF. The CDR3 bases are TGTGCCACGGGGAGAGGACAGGAGCAGTTCTTC.

This rearrangement joins TRBV20-1 to TRBJ2-5, with 8 bases matching TRBD2. V lost 6 bases, J lost 5 bases, and 11 bases stayed unmatched. This CDR3 has 14 residues. CDR1 DFQATT and CDR2 SNEGSKA come from the germline V gene (reference sequence). CDR3 coding DNA: TGCAGTGCCCCCCGCCTGGGACTAGTGGAGACCCAGTACTTC. This translates into CSAPRLGLVETQYF.

This clonotype has at least ten counts. The V and J genes are TRBV4-3 and TRBJ1-2, with D possibly matching TRBD1 (5 bases). The V gene lost 2 bases and the J gene lost 5 bases, with 24 bases spanning the gap. The germline gives CDR1 LGHNA, CDR2 YSLEER. The CDR3 spans 18 residues. This CDR3 is CASSQSTALYVPSYGYTF. The CDR3 coding sequence is TGCGCCAGCAGCCAATCGACAGCCCTTTATGTGCCCTCTTATGGCTACACCTTC.

This clonotype was observed a handful of times. The J gene is TRBJ2-7, the V gene TRBV4-1; D might be TRBD2 (5 bases). Germline CDR1 is MGHRA and CDR2 is YSYEKL. The CDR3 spans 17 residues. V lost 0 bases and J lost 0, with 15 bases in between. The CDR3 here is CASSQDFLGLLSYEQYF. CDR3 nucleotides: TGCGCCAGCAGCCAAGATTTCTTAGGACTGCTCTCCTACGAGCAGTACTTC.

This clonotype was detected ten times or more. The chain has TRBV5-1 and TRBJ2-7; TRBD2 is a possible D gene (6 bases). CDR1 is SGHRS and CDR2 is YFSETQ in the germline V gene. This CDR3 spans 13 amino acids. V was shortened by 4 bases and J by 12 bases, with 20 bases between the two germline ends. DNA of the CDR3: TGCGCCAGCAGCAACGGTGGGGAGGCTAGACGGTACTTC. This codes for CASSNGGEARRYF.

This clonotype was detected a few times. V gene TRBV12-3 or TRBV12-4 combines with J gene TRBJ1-6; D gene unclear. V was clipped by 0 bases and J by 7 bases, with 10 bases between them. The CDR3 loop spans 15 amino acids. CDR3 sequence (DNA): TGTGCCAGCAGTTTAGCGCGTGAGGGAAATTCACCCCTCCACTTT. This codes for CASSLAREGNSPLHF.

CDR3 nucleotides: TGCAGCGCTGGGGCGGGGAGCTACGAGCAGTACTTC. It is translated as CSAGAGSYEQYF. V gene TRBV29-1 combines with J gene TRBJ2-7; weak D call: TRBD2 (6 bases). Germline loops: CDR1 SQVTM, CDR2 ANQGSEA. The germline V and J ends were trimmed by 7 bases and 3 bases, with 13 bases remaining between them. The CDR3 runs 12 residues.

This clonotype turned up a few times. This sequence joins TRBV20-1 and TRBJ2-3, with D perhaps assigned TRBD1 or TRBD2 (6 bases each). Trimming stripped 6 bases from V and 7 bases from J, with 20 bases between. Per germline, CDR1 DFQATT and CDR2 SNEGSKA (reference sequence). This CDR3 has 14 residues. The CDR3 DNA sequence: TGCAGTGCGGGCTTGAGAGGGGGGTGGAATACGCAGTATTTT. Protein product: CSAGLRGGWNTQYF.

The V call is TRBV7-6, the J call TRBJ2-5; TRBD2 matches 12 bases. The V and J ends lost 2 bases and 2 bases, in that order; junction bases with no gene match: 0. Per the germline V gene, CDR1 is SGHVS and CDR2 is FNYEAQ. This CDR3 contains 15 residues. The CDR3: CASSLLAGGQETQYF. Here the CDR3 DNA reads TGTGCCAGCAGCTTACTAGCGGGGGGGCAAGAGACCCAGTACTTC.